This TCR beta chain was retrieved from a study of OX40 agonist ivuxolimab in advanced cancers. About the study: Each dose-escalation patient presented with hepatocellular carcinoma, melanoma, renal cell or head and neck cancer. Three individuals attained partial responses, comprising one hepatocellular carcinoma case and two cutaneous melanoma cases. Study-level points and caveats: The authors also found low normalized T-cell clonal expansion in some nonresponders.

Germline values: CDR1 SGHDN, CDR2 FVKESK. V lost 3 bases and J lost 0; bases outside the gene matches: 7. The length of the CDR3 is 18 residues. Clones were sequenced by immunoSEQ multiplex PCR, and TCRdb holds only the in-frame ones, with some missing. The sample lists roughly 65,000 clones, around 90% occurring once. Notes on this clone: The antigen is not known.

V is TRBV14 and J is TRBJ2-3, with 12 bases lining up with TRBD2. The sample was CD4+ or CD8+ T cells sorted from blood, taken in a trial of the OX40 agonist ivuxolimab. The sequence was collected from an adult with an advanced solid tumor such as melanoma, head and neck, liver or kidney cancer. The CDR3, as DNA: TGTGCCAGCAGCCATTCGGCTAGCGGGAGGGCAAGCACAGATACGCAGTATTTT. It encodes CASSHSASGRASTDTQYF.